There are a few counts of the clone carrying this TCR beta chain. The junction does not match germline at one end; this may be a read error. TCRdb ran MiXCR on the RT-PCR reads and lists one entry per CDR3 protein. The sample lists hundreds of thousands of distinct CDR3 sequences; 13% to 15% were seen once. CDR1 DFQATT and CDR2 SNEGSKA come from the germline V gene (reference sequence). There are 10 residues in the CDR3. The V and J genes are TRBV20-1 and TRBJ2-7, with D possibly being TRBD1 (5 bases). The clonotype comes from a female donor in good health, serving as a healthy control. Material for sequencing was memory CD4+ T cells from blood. This CDR3 is CSASGAGINF. The CDR3 DNA sequence: TGCAGTGCTAGCGGAGCAGGGATTAACTTC.